This T cell receptor beta chain appears in the sequencing data of a study of CD8+ T cells in alopecia areata. Points from the study as a whole: Across lesional scalp, and particularly alopecia totalis/universalis, clonality surpassed that of normal scalp.

Trimming took off 2 bases at V and 2 bases at J, with 16 bases between the two ends. The CDR3 covers 18 residues. In germline, CDR1 is MGHRA, CDR2 YSYEKL. Sequencing templates came from extracted RNA that was reverse transcribed into cDNA. Clones were read by immunoSEQ multiplex PCR, and TCRdb kept only the in-frame ones, dropping some. The sample holds about 150,000 clones, over 45% seen once. It was from alopecia areata patients that lesional scalp punch biopsies and peripheral blood were collected. Sorting of CD4+ and CD8+ T cells was performed on PBMCs. With regard to this clone: Its antigen remains unknown.

Sequenced material: CD4+ T cells sorted from blood. The chain recombines TRBV4-1 with TRBJ2-6; D is perhaps TRBD2 (6 bases). The receptor was isolated from a human donor with alopecia areata. The CDR3 here is CASSQFSGRRAGANVLTF. Written as DNA, the CDR3 is TGCGCCAGCAGCCAATTCTCTGGGAGGAGAGCTGGGGCCAACGTCCTGACTTTC.